The 2 T cell receptor beta chains below all came from one sample that was sequenced in a study of Ad26.COV2.S vaccination and SARS-CoV-2 variants. Libraries were prepared by immunoSEQ multiplex PCR; TCRdb keeps only in-frame clonotypes and omits some of them. The table lists about 350,000 clones, 85% to 90% of them singletons. Noted treatment: around 19 received Ad26.COV2.S at low or high dose, single or two shots; 5 received placebo; per-sample allocation not given. Samples came from day 63 after the first vaccine or placebo injection. Sequences were derived from peripheral blood, sampled in a trial of Ad26.COV2.S vaccine versus placebo. These receptors were obtained from a person aged 18-65 years who received the Ad26.COV2.S COVID-19 vaccine or a placebo.

V gene TRBV21-1 combines with J gene TRBJ1-1; TRBD1, the D gene given by the table, was not confirmed from the DNA. TRBV21-1 is assigned pseudogene status. The CDR3 covers 14 residues. The CDR3 spells CASSKNRGNTEAFF. DNA of the CDR3: TGTGCCAGCAGCAAAAACAGGGGGAACACTGAAGCTTTCTTT.

This clone turned up a few times. This chain links TRBV10-1 with TRBJ2-1; no clear D gene. V was shortened by 6 bases and J by 8 bases, with 20 bases between the two germline ends. This CDR3 region has 15 residues. Germline V gene data show CDR1 as WNHNN and CDR2 as SYGVQD (reference sequence). CDR3 in DNA: TGCGCCAGCAGCCCTGGCCGGTCTCATCGGTATGAGCAGTTCTTC. This gives the protein CASSPGRSHRYEQFF.